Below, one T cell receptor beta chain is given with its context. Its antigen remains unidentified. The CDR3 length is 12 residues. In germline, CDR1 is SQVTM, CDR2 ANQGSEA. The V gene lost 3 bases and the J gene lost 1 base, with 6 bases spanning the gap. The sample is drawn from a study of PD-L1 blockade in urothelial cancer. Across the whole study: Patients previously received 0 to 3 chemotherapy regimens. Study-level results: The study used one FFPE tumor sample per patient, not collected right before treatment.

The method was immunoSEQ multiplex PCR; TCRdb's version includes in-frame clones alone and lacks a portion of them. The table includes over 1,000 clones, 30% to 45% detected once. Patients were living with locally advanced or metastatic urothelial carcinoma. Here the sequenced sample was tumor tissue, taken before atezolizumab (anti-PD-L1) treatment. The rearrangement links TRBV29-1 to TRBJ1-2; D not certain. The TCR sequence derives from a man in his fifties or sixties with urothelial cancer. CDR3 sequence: CSVDTFNYGYTF. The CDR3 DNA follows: TGCAGCGTTGACACCTTTAACTATGGCTACACCTTC.